This TCR beta chain was captured by sequencing in a study of radiotherapy plus CTLA-4 blockade in lung cancer. CTLA-4 blockade using ipilimumab, together with focal radiation, was received by patients with chemo-refractory metastatic non-small-cell lung cancer. Unmatched junction bases numbered 9, after V lost 0 bases and J lost 6 bases. Germline V gene data show CDR1 as LGHNA and CDR2 as YSLEER. The CDR3 length is 16 residues. Sequencing used immunoSEQ multiplex PCR; TCRdb keeps in-frame clones, though not all of them. The table lists tens of thousands of clones, roughly 80% of them singletons. The receptor was isolated from a human donor with non-small cell lung cancer who had stable disease on radiotherapy plus ipilimumab. Source: peripheral blood, taken from a patient treated with radiotherapy plus ipilimumab. J is TRBJ1-2 and V is TRBV4-3; 8 nucleotides match TRBD1. CDR3 DNA sequence: TGCGCCAGCAGCCAAGATATCTCCAGGGGGCGAAATGGCTACACCTTC. Protein sequence: CASSQDISRGRNGYTF.